A selection of T cell receptor beta chains follows, all from one sample in a study of a mutant IDH1 vaccine in newly diagnosed glioma. Produced via immunoSEQ multiplex PCR; TCRdb's table is partial and in-frame only. The sample contains around 92,000 clones, roughly 89% of which appear only once. Here the sequenced sample was PBMCs, taken from a glioma patient treated with radiotherapy, temozolomide or both. The receptors here all came from a woman in her 50s with glioma. The CDR3 runs from the conserved cysteine through the conserved F or W. A D gene is named only where the DNA matches it firmly.

j_call	cdr3_length	d_call	v_call	cdr3_aa	cdr3_nt
TRBJ2-5	15	-	TRBV10-3	CAISEHTGLGETQYF	TGTGCCATCAGTGAGCACACAGGGCTCGGCGAGACCCAGTACTTC
TRBJ1-6	15	-	TRBV18	CASSLSSVDYSPLHF	TGTGCCAGCTCACTTTCCTCGGTAGACTATTCACCCCTCCACTTT
TRBJ2-1	14	-	TRBV2	CASSAMLSYNEQFF	TGTGCCAGCAGTGCAATGCTCTCCTACAATGAGCAGTTCTTC
TRBJ2-7	14	-	TRBV27	CASSPAGTHGKQYF	TGTGCCAGCAGTCCCGCCGGGACCCATGGGAAGCAGTACTTC
TRBJ2-5	15	-	TRBV28	CASSLSRRGKETQYF	TGTGCCAGCAGTTTAAGTCGGAGGGGGAAAGAGACCCAGTACTTC
TRBJ2-1	14	TRBD1	TRBV19	CATRDRIPNNEQFF	TGTGCCACTAGGGACAGAATCCCAAACAATGAGCAGTTCTTC
TRBJ2-7	14	TRBD1	TRBV5-1	CASSLWDSSYEQYF	TGCGCCAGCAGCTTGTGGGACAGTTCCTACGAGCAGTACTTC
TRBJ2-1	15	-	TRBV27	CASSLWAAPYNEQFF	TGTGCCAGCAGTTTATGGGCTGCCCCTTACAATGAGCAGTTCTTC
TRBJ2-2	15	TRBD1	TRBV10-2	CASTLQGLNTGELFF	TGCGCCAGCACTTTACAGGGGTTGAACACCGGGGAGCTGTTTTTT
TRBJ1-2	15	-	TRBV28	CASSFQSGGARGYTF	TGTGCCAGCAGTTTCCAAAGCGGGGGGGCCCGTGGCTACACCTTC
TRBJ2-1	16	TRBD2	TRBV7-6	CASSRTSGSSYNEQFF	TGTGCCAGCAGTCGAACTAGCGGGAGCTCCTACAATGAGCAGTTCTTC
TRBJ2-7	12	-	TRBV5-1	CASSSSSYEQYF	TGCGCCAGCAGCTCGAGCTCCTACGAGCAGTACTTC
TRBJ2-7	14	TRBD2	TRBV27	CASHDSGRRYEQYF	TGTGCCAGCCATGACAGCGGGAGGAGGTACGAGCAGTACTTC
TRBJ2-7	14	-	TRBV5-6	CASSPALGGYEQYF	TGTGCCAGCAGCCCTGCCTTAGGAGGCTACGAGCAGTACTTC
TRBJ2-2	13	-	TRBV5-6	CASSLQNTGELFF	TGTGCCAGCAGCTTACAGAACACCGGGGAGCTGTTTTTT
TRBJ1-1	14	-	TRBV27	CASSFGQRNTEAFF	TGTGCCAGCAGTTTCGGGCAGAGGAACACTGAAGCTTTCTTT